These T cell receptor beta chains were read from a single sample in a study of glioma-infiltrating T cells after dendritic cell vaccination. Clones were sequenced by immunoSEQ multiplex PCR, and TCRdb holds only the in-frame ones, with some missing. The table has 1,100 or so clones, roughly 88% seen once. The sample in question was tumor tissue, obtained before dendritic cell vaccination. These receptors all come from a human donor with glioblastoma. Both conserved end residues are part of each CDR3. The D gene is left open where the match is weak. Size values are once, few and many counts, or a class for expanded clones, and some rows have none.

CDR3 DNA,CDR3 protein,clone size,D gene,J gene,V gene
TGTGCCTGGAGGGGGGGAGCGGGAGGGCCGGTCGAGCAGTACTTC,CAWRGGAGGPVEQYF,once,TRBD2,TRBJ2-7,TRBV30
TGCGCCAGCAGCCAAGTGTCAGGGACAAGCTCCTACGAGCAGTACTTC,CASSQVSGTSSYEQYF,-,-,TRBJ2-7,TRBV4-1
TGTGCCAGCAGCGTAGGACAGGGAACCTACGAGCAGTACTTC,CASSVGQGTYEQYF,-,TRBD1,TRBJ2-7,TRBV9
TGTGCCAGTAGATTCCAGAACTATGGCTACACCTTC,CASRFQNYGYTF,-,-,TRBJ1-2,TRBV19
TGTGCCAGCAGCTTAGGGCAGGGTGGCACAGATACGCAGTATTTT,CASSLGQGGTDTQYF,-,-,TRBJ2-3,TRBV7-8
TGTGCCAGCAGCCAAGGACTAGCGGGAGGGCCTGCAGGCGGGGAGCTGTTTTTT,CASSQGLAGGPAGGELFF,-,TRBD2,TRBJ2-2,TRBV7-2
TGCGCCAGCAGCCGTCTAGCGGGGACTACCTACGAGCAGTACTTC,CASSRLAGTTYEQYF,-,TRBD2,TRBJ2-7,TRBV5-1
TGTGCCAGCAGCTTAGCGGCTTCTAACTATGGCTACACCTTC,CASSLAASNYGYTF,once,-,TRBJ1-2,TRBV7-2
TGCGCCAGCAGCCATGCGACAACTAGCGGACCCCAAGCCGGGGAGCTGTTTTTT,CASSHATTSGPQAGELFF,-,TRBD2,TRBJ2-2,TRBV5-1
TGTGCCAGCAGTTACGGACAGAGGGGTTACAATGAGCAGTTCTTC,CASSYGQRGYNEQFF,-,-,TRBJ2-1,TRBV6-5
TGTGCCAGCAGCTTAGGTTCTGGCACAGATACGCAGTATTTT,CASSLGSGTDTQYF,-,-,TRBJ2-3,TRBV7-2
TGTGCCAGCAGGGAAGGTGACAGTGCTTACTACGAGCAGTACTTC,CASREGDSAYYEQYF,-,-,TRBJ2-7,TRBV2
TGTGCCAGCAGTTTAATCCGGGAGGCCAACACCATATATTTT,CASSLIREANTIYF,-,-,TRBJ1-3,TRBV28
TGTGCCAGCAGCGGGGGGGGGACAGGGGCGCCGACTGGGGCCAACGTCCTGACTTTC,CASSGGGTGAPTGANVLTF,-,TRBD1,TRBJ2-6,TRBV7-3
TGTGCCACCGGGACAGGGGAATACGAGCAGTACTTC,CATGTGEYEQYF,-,TRBD1,TRBJ2-7,TRBV19
TGTGCCAGCGCCCGGGACAGCCTTCAACCCCAGCATTTT,CASARDSLQPQHF,-,TRBD1,TRBJ1-5,TRBV6-1
TGTGCCAGCAGTTACCTCGGGAGTGTCAATGAGCAGTTCTTC,CASSYLGSVNEQFF,-,-,TRBJ2-1,TRBV6-6
TGTGCCAGCAGCTTGAGAGTACTAGCGGGATCACCCAATGAGCAGTTCTTC,CASSLRVLAGSPNEQFF,few,TRBD2,TRBJ2-1,TRBV5-4
TGTGCCAGCAGCCCCCGGGACAGGGGCGAAGATCATGAAAAACTGTTTTTT,CASSPRDRGEDHEKLFF,-,TRBD1,TRBJ1-4,TRBV4-2
TGCGCCAGCAGCCTGGCTGGGAGCTACGAGCAGTACTTC,CASSLAGSYEQYF,few,-,TRBJ2-7,TRBV5-1
TGTGCCAGCTCACCGGACCGGCAGGGTTCGAATGAGCAGTTCTTC,CASSPDRQGSNEQFF,once,-,TRBJ2-1,TRBV18
TGTGCCAGCAGTCCCTCCACAGATACGCAGTATTTT,CASSPSTDTQYF,-,-,TRBJ2-3,TRBV27
TGTGCCAGCAGACTGGACAGGGCGAACACTGAAGCTTTCTTT,CASRLDRANTEAFF,-,TRBD1,TRBJ1-1,TRBV6-6
TGTGCCAGCAGCTTGTGGACTAGCGGGCGAAGCACAGATACGCAGTATTTT,CASSLWTSGRSTDTQYF,-,TRBD2,TRBJ2-3,TRBV5-4
TGTGCCAGCAGCGTAGTTGAAGCGGGAGTATTCAATGAGCAGTTCTTC,CASSVVEAGVFNEQFF,-,TRBD2,TRBJ2-1,TRBV9
TGTGCCACGACTGCCTCGAGGGAGCAGTTCTTC,CATTASREQFF,-,-,TRBJ2-1,TRBV25-1
TGTGCCAGCAGCTACGGACAGAGTACCTACGAGCAGTACTTC,CASSYGQSTYEQYF,-,-,TRBJ2-7,TRBV5-6
TGTGCCAGCGGAACTACAGGGGAGCCCCTCGGCTACACCTTC,CASGTTGEPLGYTF,-,TRBD1,TRBJ1-2,TRBV11-2
TGTGCCAGCAGCGCAGCCCGGACAGGTGGGGTCGATGGCTACACCTTC,CASSAARTGGVDGYTF,-,TRBD1,TRBJ1-2,TRBV9
TGCGCCAGCAGCCGTGGCCTCTCTGGGGCCAACGTCCTGACTTTC,CASSRGLSGANVLTF,-,-,TRBJ2-6,TRBV4-3
TGCGCCAGCAGCCAAGACAGGGGTGACGGCTACACCTTC,CASSQDRGDGYTF,-,-,TRBJ1-2,TRBV4-3
TGTGCCAGCAGCGCGGGGATTAGCGGGAGGCCGGGGGAGACCCAGTACTTC,CASSAGISGRPGETQYF,-,TRBD2,TRBJ2-5,TRBV5-4
TGTGCCAGCAGCCCGAAGAGTTGGTCCCAACTTGGTAATGAAAAACTGTTTTTT,CASSPKSWSQLGNEKLFF,-,-,TRBJ1-4,TRBV5-5
TGCACCAGCAGGGGAGTAGGTTTGTGCCAAAGTCGGGCCAACGTCCTGACTTTC,CTSRGVGLCQSRANVLTF,-,-,TRBJ2-6,TRBV1
TGTGCCAGCAGTTTACCAGGGGGAGCAGATACGCAGTATTTT,CASSLPGGADTQYF,-,TRBD1,TRBJ2-3,TRBV28
TGTGCCAGCAGCCAACCCTCAGGGGGCGTCCTCACAGATACGCAGTATTTT,CASSQPSGGVLTDTQYF,-,TRBD1,TRBJ2-3,TRBV14
TGTGCCAGTAGTATAGGAGGGCTGAACGTGAAAAACATTCAGTACTTC,CASSIGGLNVKNIQYF,-,-,TRBJ2-4,TRBV19
TGTGCCAGTCAAAGGGCACAGGGAGCCACTGAAGCTTTCTTT,CASQRAQGATEAFF,-,-,TRBJ1-1,TRBV19
TGTGCCAGTAGTATCACCGGGACTAGCCCAGATACGCAGTATTTT,CASSITGTSPDTQYF,-,TRBD2,TRBJ2-3,TRBV19
TGTGCCAGCAGCGAACAGGGTTATTCAGAGACCCAGTACTTC,CASSEQGYSETQYF,-,-,TRBJ2-5,TRBV7-2
TGTGCCAGCAGCGTAGATATTGGGGCGGCTGAAGCTTTCTTT,CASSVDIGAAEAFF,-,-,TRBJ1-1,TRBV9
TGTGCCAGCCAGTTGAGGAGGGAAGTTCCCTACGAGCAGTACTTC,CASQLRREVPYEQYF,-,-,TRBJ2-7,TRBV18
TGTGCCAGCAGCGTCTCCGGGACTAGCGGAAAAAACATTCAGTACTTC,CASSVSGTSGKNIQYF,-,TRBD2,TRBJ2-4,TRBV27
TGTGCCAGCAGCCCCAGACAGGCGGGGAACACTGAAGCTTTCTTT,CASSPRQAGNTEAFF,-,-,TRBJ1-1,TRBV7-3
TGCGCCAGCAGCCCCGTCGGGCAAGAGACCCAGTACTTC,CASSPVGQETQYF,-,-,TRBJ2-5,TRBV4-1
TGTGCCAGCACCCCTAGCGGGAACCCACGGGATGAGCAGTTCTTC,CASTPSGNPRDEQFF,-,TRBD2,TRBJ2-1,TRBV7-9
TGTGCCAGCAGCTTAGGTACGGGACAGCTCCAGCATTTT,CASSLGTGQLQHF,-,TRBD1,TRBJ1-5,TRBV7-2
TGTGCCAGCAGCCAACGACAGGGGGGCACCGGGGAGCTGTTTTTT,CASSQRQGGTGELFF,-,TRBD1,TRBJ2-2,TRBV7-8
TGTGCCAGCAGCGCGGGGCGCGAGGAGACCCAGTACTTC,CASSAGREETQYF,-,-,TRBJ2-5,TRBV7-2
TGTGCCAGCAGCCTACGGGACTACGAACCCGGGCAGCAGTACTTC,CASSLRDYEPGQQYF,once,TRBD2,TRBJ2-7,TRBV7-2
TGTGCCAGCAGCTGGGGACAGGGTCTCTTCTCCTACGAGCAGTACTTC,CASSWGQGLFSYEQYF,-,TRBD1,TRBJ2-7,TRBV5-6
TGTGCCAGCACTCCCGGGACAGCTGGGAACACTGAAGCTTTCTTT,CASTPGTAGNTEAFF,-,TRBD1,TRBJ1-1,TRBV6-6
TGTGCCAGCCGGGGGACTAGCGGGATTTATGAGCAGTTCTTC,CASRGTSGIYEQFF,few,TRBD2,TRBJ2-1,TRBV2
TGCGCCAGCAGCCTAGGCCCCGGGAGCCACAATGAGCAGTTCTTC,CASSLGPGSHNEQFF,-,-,TRBJ2-1,TRBV4-3
TGTGCCAGCAGCCGAATGACAGGGGTGGGAACAGATACGCAGTATTTT,CASSRMTGVGTDTQYF,-,TRBD1,TRBJ2-3,TRBV5-6
TGTGCCAGCAGCCTAACAGGGGAGCAGGAGCAGTACTTC,CASSLTGEQEQYF,-,TRBD1,TRBJ2-7,TRBV2
TGTGCCAGCAGTTTATCCCCTAGCGGGAGGTCCGCCTACGAGCAGTACTTC,CASSLSPSGRSAYEQYF,few,TRBD2,TRBJ2-7,TRBV28
TGTGCCAGCAGTTCCCCTTCGAGAAATGAGCAGTTCTTC,CASSSPSRNEQFF,-,-,TRBJ2-1,TRBV28